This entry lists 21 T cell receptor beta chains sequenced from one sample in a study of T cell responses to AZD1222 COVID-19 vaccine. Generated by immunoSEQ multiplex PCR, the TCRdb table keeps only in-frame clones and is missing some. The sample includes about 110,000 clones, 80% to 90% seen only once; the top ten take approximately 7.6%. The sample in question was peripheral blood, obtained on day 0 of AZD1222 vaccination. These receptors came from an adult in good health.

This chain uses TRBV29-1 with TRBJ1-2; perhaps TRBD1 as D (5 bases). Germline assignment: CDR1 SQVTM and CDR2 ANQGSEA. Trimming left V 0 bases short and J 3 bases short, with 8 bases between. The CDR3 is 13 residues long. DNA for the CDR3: TGCAGCGTTGAAGAGAGGGGAGACTATGGCTACACCTTC. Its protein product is CSVEERGDYGYTF.

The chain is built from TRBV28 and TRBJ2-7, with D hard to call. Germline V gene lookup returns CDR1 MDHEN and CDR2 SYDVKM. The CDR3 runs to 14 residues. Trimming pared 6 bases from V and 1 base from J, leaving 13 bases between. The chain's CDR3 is CASSRPGSSYEQYF. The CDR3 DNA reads TGTGCCAGCAGCCGCCCCGGGTCTTCCTACGAGCAGTACTTC.

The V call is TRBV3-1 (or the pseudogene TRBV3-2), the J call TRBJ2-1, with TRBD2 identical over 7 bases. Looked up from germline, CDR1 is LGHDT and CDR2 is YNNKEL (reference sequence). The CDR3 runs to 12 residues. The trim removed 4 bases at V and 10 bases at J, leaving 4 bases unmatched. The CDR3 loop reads CASSPAGVEQFF. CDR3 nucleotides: TGTGCCAGCAGCCCGGCGGGGGTAGAGCAGTTCTTC.

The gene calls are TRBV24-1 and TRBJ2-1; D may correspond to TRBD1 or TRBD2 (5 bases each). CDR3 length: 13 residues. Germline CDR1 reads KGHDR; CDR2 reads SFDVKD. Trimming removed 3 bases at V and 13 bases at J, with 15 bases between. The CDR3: CATSDVLWDGQFF. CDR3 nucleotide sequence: TGTGCCACCAGTGATGTTCTTTGGGACGGACAGTTCTTC.

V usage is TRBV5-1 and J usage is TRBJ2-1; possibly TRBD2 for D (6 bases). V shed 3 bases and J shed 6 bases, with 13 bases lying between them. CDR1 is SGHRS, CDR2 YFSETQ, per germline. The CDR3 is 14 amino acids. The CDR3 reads CASSWGLESNEQFF. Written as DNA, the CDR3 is TGCGCCAGCAGCTGGGGACTGGAGTCCAATGAGCAGTTCTTC.

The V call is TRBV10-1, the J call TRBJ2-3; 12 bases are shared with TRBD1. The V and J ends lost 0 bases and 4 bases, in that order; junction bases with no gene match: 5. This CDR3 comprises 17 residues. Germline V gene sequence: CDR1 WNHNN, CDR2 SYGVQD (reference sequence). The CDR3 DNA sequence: TGCGCCAGCAGTGAGTCGAGGGACAGGGGGCGATCAGATACGCAGTATTTT. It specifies CASSESRDRGRSDTQYF.

The CDR3 loop is CARSHGLDDEQYF. The CDR3 coding sequence is TGTGCCAGAAGCCACGGACTAGATGACGAGCAGTACTTC. This chain joins TRBV5-3 and TRBJ2-7; 7 bases match TRBD2. TRBV5-3 is an open reading frame whose function is uncertain. CDR3 length: 13 residues. J was trimmed by 5 bases and V by 4 bases; bases with no gene match: 6.

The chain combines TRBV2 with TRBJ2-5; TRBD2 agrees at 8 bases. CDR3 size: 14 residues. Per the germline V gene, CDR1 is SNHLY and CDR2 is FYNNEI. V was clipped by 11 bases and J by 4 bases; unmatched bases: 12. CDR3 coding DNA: TGTGCCCCCGGGGGGGGAGCCCCACGAGAGACCCAGTACTTC. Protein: CAPGGGAPRETQYF.

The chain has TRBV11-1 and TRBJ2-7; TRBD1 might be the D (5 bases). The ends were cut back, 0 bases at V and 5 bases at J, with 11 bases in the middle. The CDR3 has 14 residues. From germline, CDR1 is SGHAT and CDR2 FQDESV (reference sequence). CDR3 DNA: TGTGCCAGCAGCTTAGCGAGCCAGGGCCACGAGCAGTACTTC. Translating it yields CASSLASQGHEQYF.

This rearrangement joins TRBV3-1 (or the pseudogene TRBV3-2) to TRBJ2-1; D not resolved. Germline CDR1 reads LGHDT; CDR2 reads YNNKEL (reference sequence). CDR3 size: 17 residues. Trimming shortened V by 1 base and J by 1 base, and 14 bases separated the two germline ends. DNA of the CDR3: TGTGCCAGCAGCCAAGGGAACCCGGGCGAATCCTACAATGAGCAGTTCTTC. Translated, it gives CASSQGNPGESYNEQFF.

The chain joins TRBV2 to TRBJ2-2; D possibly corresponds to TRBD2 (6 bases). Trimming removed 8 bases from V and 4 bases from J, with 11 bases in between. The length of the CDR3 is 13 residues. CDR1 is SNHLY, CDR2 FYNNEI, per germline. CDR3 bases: TGTGCCAGCCGGGAGTTGGGCACCGGGGAGCTGTTTTTT. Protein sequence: CASRELGTGELFF.

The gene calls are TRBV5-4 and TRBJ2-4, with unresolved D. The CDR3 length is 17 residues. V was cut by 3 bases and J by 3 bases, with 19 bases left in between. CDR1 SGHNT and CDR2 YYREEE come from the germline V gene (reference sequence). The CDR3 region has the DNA TGTGCCAGCAGCTCGCTGCAATGGGAATCAGTCAAAAACATTCAGTACTTC. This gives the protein CASSSLQWESVKNIQYF.

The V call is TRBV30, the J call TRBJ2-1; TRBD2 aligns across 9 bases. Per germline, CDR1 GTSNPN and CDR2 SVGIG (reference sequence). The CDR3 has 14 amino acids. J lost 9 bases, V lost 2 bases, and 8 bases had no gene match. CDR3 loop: CAWSHFAGGSEQFF. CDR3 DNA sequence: TGTGCCTGGAGTCACTTCGCGGGAGGGAGTGAGCAGTTCTTC.

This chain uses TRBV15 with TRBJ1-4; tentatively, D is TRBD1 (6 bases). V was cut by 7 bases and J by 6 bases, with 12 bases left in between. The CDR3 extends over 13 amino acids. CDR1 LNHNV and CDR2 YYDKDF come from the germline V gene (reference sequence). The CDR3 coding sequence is TGTGCCACCATGAGGGGGGCCTATGAAAAACTGTTTTTT. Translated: CATMRGAYEKLFF.

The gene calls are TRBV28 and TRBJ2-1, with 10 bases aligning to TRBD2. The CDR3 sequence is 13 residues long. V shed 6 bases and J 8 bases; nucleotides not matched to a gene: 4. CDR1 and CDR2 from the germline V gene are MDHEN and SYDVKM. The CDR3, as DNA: TGTGCCAGCAGGCGGCTAGCGGGGGATGAGCAGTTCTTC. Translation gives CASRRLAGDEQFF.

CDR3 in amino acids: CASSKPRTTNEKLFF. The CDR3 DNA reads TGTGCCAGCAGCAAACCGAGGACAACTAATGAAAAACTGTTTTTT. The genes are TRBV21-1 and TRBJ1-4. TRBV21-1 is a pseudogene segment. This CDR3 has 15 amino acids.

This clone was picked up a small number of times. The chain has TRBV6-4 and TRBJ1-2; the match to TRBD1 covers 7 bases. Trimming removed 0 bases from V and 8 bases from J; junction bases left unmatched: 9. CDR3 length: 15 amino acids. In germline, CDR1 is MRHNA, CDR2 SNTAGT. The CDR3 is CASSDSNRGRGGYTF. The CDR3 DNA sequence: TGTGCCAGCAGTGACTCTAACAGGGGCCGGGGAGGCTACACCTTC.

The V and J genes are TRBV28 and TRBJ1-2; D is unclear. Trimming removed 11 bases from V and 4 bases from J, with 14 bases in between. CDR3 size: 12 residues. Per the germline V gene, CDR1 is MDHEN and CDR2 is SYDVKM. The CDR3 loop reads CASGSWSYGYTF. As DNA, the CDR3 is TGTGCCTCCGGATCTTGGAGCTATGGCTACACCTTC.

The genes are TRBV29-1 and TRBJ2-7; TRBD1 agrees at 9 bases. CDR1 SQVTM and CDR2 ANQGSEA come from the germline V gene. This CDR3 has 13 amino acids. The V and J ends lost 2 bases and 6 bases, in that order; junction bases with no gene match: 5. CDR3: CSVESDRGREQYF. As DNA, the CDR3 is TGCAGCGTTGAATCGGACAGGGGACGCGAGCAGTACTTC.

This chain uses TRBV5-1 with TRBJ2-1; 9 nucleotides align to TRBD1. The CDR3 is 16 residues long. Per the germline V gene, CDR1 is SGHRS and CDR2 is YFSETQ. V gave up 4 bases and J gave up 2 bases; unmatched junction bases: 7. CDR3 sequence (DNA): TGCGCCAGCAGCAATCCGGGACAGGGCGCCTACAATGAGCAGTTCTTC. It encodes CASSNPGQGAYNEQFF.

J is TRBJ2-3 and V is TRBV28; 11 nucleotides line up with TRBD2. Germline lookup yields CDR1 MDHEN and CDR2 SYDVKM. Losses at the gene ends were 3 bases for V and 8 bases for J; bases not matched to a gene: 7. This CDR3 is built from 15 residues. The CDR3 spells CASSFRGLAGGTQYF. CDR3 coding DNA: TGTGCCAGCAGTTTTCGTGGGCTAGCGGGAGGTACGCAGTATTTT.